This T cell receptor beta chain was recorded in a study of OX40 agonist ivuxolimab in advanced cancers. Study as a whole: Patients were given ivuxolimab, an antibody that agonizes OX40 (CD134).

The V gene lost 3 bases and the J gene lost 5 bases, with 10 bases spanning the gap. The CDR3 is 13 amino acids. The germline V gene has CDR1 MNHNS and CDR2 SASEGT. The data were produced by immunoSEQ multiplex PCR, yet TCRdb's version contains in-frame clones alone and is incomplete. The data contain some 74,000 clones, approximately 82% of them singletons. V gene TRBV6-1 combines with J gene TRBJ1-2; no clear D gene. The source material was CD4+ or CD8+ T cells sorted from blood, sampled in a trial of the OX40 agonist ivuxolimab. The clonotype was recovered from an adult with an advanced solid tumor such as melanoma, head and neck, liver or kidney cancer. CDR3 protein: CASSDPGRYGYTF. As DNA, the CDR3 is TGTGCCAGCAGTGATCCTGGGAGATATGGCTACACCTTC.